A few counts support the clone carrying this TCR beta chain. The data were obtained in a study of blood T cell repertoires in COVID-19. Study background: The United States, Italy and Spain supplied acute and convalescent COVID-19 samples.

Assay: immunoSEQ multiplex PCR; the TCRdb copy retains only in-frame clones and omits some. The top ten hold about 16% of the sample, which has almost 95,000 clones, 87% seen once. Germline V gives CDR1 ENHRY, CDR2 SYGVKD. Trimming took 8 bases from V and 4 from J, leaving 15 bases between them. This CDR3 region has 14 residues. Seattle's enrolled individuals joined amid active infection and were then monitored longitudinally. Source material: peripheral blood. This rearrangement joins TRBV10-3 to TRBJ2-1, with D perhaps matching TRBD1 (5 bases). This TCR derives from a woman in her fifties or sixties with COVID-19, enrolled during active disease. Written as DNA, the CDR3 is TGTGCCATCCGCTTTTCGGACATTTACAATGAGCAGTTCTTC. Its protein product is CAIRFSDIYNEQFF.